This TCR beta chain derives from a study of CD8+ T cells in alopecia areata. After isolation, RNA underwent reverse transcription to generate cDNA as the sequencing template. TCRdb's copy holds only in-frame clones and misses some; the assay was immunoSEQ multiplex PCR. The data contain 150,000 to 200,000 clones, roughly 60% of them singletons. Treatment specified: oral pan-JAK inhibitor, 5-10 mg twice daily. PBMC-derived CD4+ and CD8+ T cells were sorted. Study-level findings and limits: Many expanded lesional clones persisted in scalp and blood during tofacitinib treatment.

The V and J ends lost 0 bases and 1 base respectively, with 1 base between them. The CDR3 is 12 residues long. Germline V gives CDR1 MNHNY, CDR2 SVGAGI (reference sequence). As to this clone: Its antigen is still unknown. This sample includes further DNA sequences coding for the same CDR3.

The sample was CD4+ T cells sorted from blood, taken at week 24, from a patient treated with tofacitinib. V and J are TRBV6-6 and TRBJ2-7; D unresolved. The TCR originated in a human donor with alopecia areata. CDR3 loop: CASSYSSYEQYF. In nucleotides, the CDR3 is TGTGCCAGCAGTTACTCTTCCTACGAGCAGTACTTC.